This entry features one TCR beta chain sequence. This clone's antigen is unknown. No much larger clone is present one base from it, and per-base qualities are unavailable. Inclusion was restricted to participants for whom at least one PBMC sample before ART initiation and at least two post-ART samples were available. Every participant with HIV received treatment in the United States of America. Before DNA extraction, cryopreserved samples of roughly 0.85-10 million PBMC were thawed and washed. At the time of the earliest PBMC sample, participants with HIV were aged between 23 and 54 years. PBMC samples from each participant spanned 1-4 timepoints before ART initiation and 2-8 timepoints after ART initiation, with a median of 7 samples. Serial HIV viral load, CD4+ T-cell count, ART history and demographic data were obtained for every participant. Genomic DNA was extracted from unsorted PBMC with a Qiagen kit on a QIAcube, with processing performed in batches of 12 samples.

Sequencing of the TRB variable region was done with the immunoSEQ hsTCRB v3.0 assay at survey level resolution. TRB sequencing targeted a depth of roughly 35,000-50,000 T-cell genomes per sample. Pooled TRB libraries were sequenced on an Illumina MiSeq with a v3 150-cycle kit. Under the source paper's analysis protocol: Repertoire analysis ran in R within a reproducible Nextflow workflow covering QC, data transformation and analysis. LymphoSeq2, an R package for AIRR-Seq data exploration, was used to implement custom analyses. A few samples that produced fewer than 5000 total TRB sequences were removed, so approximately 170 HIV repertoires were analyzed. Among the roughly 180 retained HIV repertoires, some 60 were collected before ART initiation and around 130 after ART initiation. Each repertoire was downsampled to 5000 TRB nucleotide sequences, and summary statistics were averaged across 100 downsampling iterations. The analysis kept only TRB sequences whose CDR3 regions were at least seven amino acids long. Diversity was measured with a Shannon entropy-derived clonality score and the Gini coefficient. In the repertoire networks, any two of the top 5000 CDR3 amino acid sequences were connected whenever the two sequences differed by an edit distance of one. Antigen specificity groups and MHC restriction were predicted for TRB CDR3 amino acid sequences with GLIPH2. Known CMV, EBV, HIV or tissue antigen associations were flagged by matching CDR3 amino acid sequences against VDJdb and McPAS-TCR. Pre-ART, post-ART and control groups were compared with Wilcoxon signed-rank tests and Holm-Bonferroni correction. Imported from immuneACCESS, the table was reduced by TCRdb to in-frame sequences with V and J called. These copies leave out some clones; in studies compared against another copy, an unresolved V gene accounts for under half, and the cause of the remainder is not known. The V and J calls and clone size come from that table; D and trimming were worked out from the DNA. The sample contains some 33,000 clones, roughly 97% of them found a single time. The leading ten clones occupy approximately 2% of the sample.

This sample is part of a study of long-term antiretroviral therapy in people with HIV (dated 2022 in TCRdb). Background for the entire study: The earliest samples were collected about a decade before the 2015 WHO recommendation for immediate ART, when ART was typically delayed until CD4 counts fell. Whether ART initiation and durable HIV suppression were associated with changes in peripheral blood TRB repertoire composition and diversity was tested in a retrospective serial study. A total of 150 to 200 cryopreserved PBMC samples were contributed to the cohort by 30 adults with confirmed HIV infection, with samples collected serially over a mean of approximately six years (range 1-12). Among the 30 or so participants with HIV, roughly eleven were female. No cross-contamination during QIAcube processing was shown when test extractions of a monoclonal T-cell line were performed alongside over 25 polyclonal samples. Beyond this particular receptor, the publication reports: Owing to limited PBMC availability, only the TCR beta chain was sequenced, without alpha chain pairing. Expanded TRB clones identified before ART initiation dominated the repertoire across all time points, though the dominance fluctuated and decreased in many PLHIV after ART. HIV repertoires had narrower CDR3 length ranges than controls, and the network structure suggested an antigen-experienced repertoire that shifted only slightly toward naive after ART. A significant increase in TRB diversity was found to be associated with ART initiation, although TRB diversity was observed to remain significantly below that of transplant donor controls even after long-term ART. The samples were dated from about 2003 to 2018, and the ART regimens that were used may be less effective than current ART regimens. Unsorted PBMC were profiled instead of sorted CD4+ and CD8+ T cells because pre-ART samples had limited cell numbers. Inferences about post-ART repertoire changes were limited because no data were available on ART adherence, viral resistance or therapy changes.

This receptor was identified in a man aged 30 to 39 with HIV. Sample: unsorted PBMCs, taken 7.6 years after starting antiretroviral therapy.

In nucleotide form, the sequence is TGTGCCAGTAGTATTGGGGTAAGGCGTTCGCTGAACACTGAAGCTTTCTTT. It codes for CASSIGVRRSLNTEAFF. The chain was built from TRBV19 and TRBJ1-1, with no D gene named confidently. The junction shows trimming of 3 bases on V and 0 bases on J, plus 17 bases between the germline ends. Looking up the germline V gene (reference sequence) yields CDR1 LNHDA and CDR2 SQIVND. The CDR3 holds 17 amino acids from the cysteine to the phenylalanine. The read is trimmed to its CDR3 DNA, 51 bases read in frame from base 1.